Below are 18 T cell receptor beta chains sequenced from a single sample in a study of shared clonotypes between healthy human individuals. Profiling relied on immunoSEQ multiplex PCR, and the TCRdb table lists in-frame clones only, not all of them. The data show 2,500,000 or so clones, roughly 93% seen once. The sample comprised naive CD4+ T cells from PBMCs. Subset indicated: CD45RA+ positively selected. The receptors were sampled from a man between 18 and 35 years old in good health. Some clones in this sample may be carry-over from other donors' samples.

This clone was seen more than once but under ten times. The genes are TRBV9 and TRBJ1-1; the D gene is possibly TRBD1 (6 bases). CDR1 is SGDLS and CDR2 is YYNGEE in the germline V gene. V was shortened by 8 bases and J by 1 base, with 12 bases between the two germline ends. The CDR3 runs to 13 residues. CDR3 sequence reads: CASLQGSNTEAFF. The DNA for the CDR3 is TGTGCCAGTTTACAGGGCTCGAACACTGAAGCTTTCTTT.

V and J are TRBV6-1 and TRBJ2-7; either TRBD1 or TRBD2 may fit D (5 bases each). This CDR3 region has 12 residues. Trimming pared 4 bases from V and 5 bases from J, leaving 9 bases between. Germline V gene sequence: CDR1 MNHNS, CDR2 SASEGT. The CDR3 here is CASSVGPHEQYF. The DNA of the CDR3 is TGTGCCAGCAGTGTGGGACCCCACGAGCAGTACTTC.

This clone is a singleton in its sample. The sample contains more than one DNA sequence encoding this CDR3. The chain combines TRBV7-2 with TRBJ2-1; the D is unclear. The CDR3 sequence is 13 residues long. Trimming cost V 5 bases and J 1 base, with 6 bases left between them. Germline V gene lookup returns CDR1 SGHTA and CDR2 FQGNSA. For the CDR3, the DNA is TGTGCCAGCAGCCCTAGGTCCTACAATGAGCAGTTCTTC. This translates into CASSPRSYNEQFF.

This chain uses TRBV11-2 with TRBJ2-7; 7 nucleotides match TRBD2. The CDR3 loop spans 16 amino acids. Losses at the gene ends were 5 bases for V and 5 bases for J; bases not matched to a gene: 15. Germline lookup yields CDR1 SGHAT and CDR2 FQNNGV. CDR3 protein: CASSQRSLAEGHEQYF. DNA for the CDR3: TGTGCCAGCAGCCAAAGGTCCCTAGCGGAAGGACACGAGCAGTACTTC. Based on the CDR3 plus reference TRBV11-2 and TRBJ2-7, the full variable domain is EAGVAQSPRYKIIEKRQSVAFWCNPISGHATLYWYQQILGQGPKLLIQFQNNGVVDDSQLPKDRFSAERLKGVDSTLKIQPAKLEDSAVYLCASSQRSLAEGHEQYFGPGTRLTVT.

The rearrangement uses TRBV7-9 and TRBJ1-1; D remains unclear. CDR1 is SEHNR and CDR2 is FQNEAQ in the germline V gene (reference sequence). CDR3 size: 14 residues. V was shortened by 1 base and J by 0 bases, with 6 bases between the two germline ends. In DNA form, the CDR3 reads TGTGCCAGCAGCTTAGATTGGGTGAACACTGAAGCTTTCTTT. It yields the protein CASSLDWVNTEAFF.

This chain joins TRBV28 and TRBJ1-5; D gene ambiguous. CDR1 is MDHEN and CDR2 is SYDVKM in the germline V gene. The CDR3 is 15 residues long. Deletions cut 7 bases from V and 3 bases from J, with 16 bases between. The CDR3 sequence is CASKPSGSFNQPQHF. The CDR3 DNA reads as TGTGCCAGCAAACCCTCGGGCAGCTTCAATCAGCCCCAGCATTTT.

The chain is built from TRBV27 and TRBJ2-7; tentative D call: TRBD2 (7 bases). This CDR3 spans 17 amino acids. The V end lost 6 bases, the J end lost 2 bases, and 23 bases lay between the germline ends. CDR1 is MNHEY, CDR2 SMNVEV, per germline (reference sequence). The CDR3 loop reads CASSRSPGGQWAYEQYF. The CDR3 coding sequence is TGTGCCAGCAGCCGATCGCCCGGGGGGCAATGGGCCTACGAGCAGTACTTC.

The chain uses TRBV5-1 and TRBJ1-4; TRBD1 might be the D (6 bases). The germline V and J ends were trimmed by 6 bases and 5 bases, with 11 bases remaining between them. The CDR3 has 13 amino acids. CDR1 is SGHRS and CDR2 is YFSETQ in the germline V gene. The CDR3 protein is CASKKGENEKLFF. The CDR3 DNA reads as TGCGCCAGCAAGAAGGGGGAAAATGAAAAACTGTTTTTT.

This chain joins TRBV29-1 and TRBJ2-2, with D tentatively TRBD1 (6 bases). The germline V and J ends were trimmed by 6 bases and 1 base, with 12 bases remaining between them. Germline assignment: CDR1 SQVTM and CDR2 ANQGSEA. The CDR3 is made up of 14 amino acids. The CDR3 bases are TGCAGCGTCGCAGGGGTCCTGAACACCGGGGAGCTGTTTTTT. Translated: CSVAGVLNTGELFF.

The rearrangement uses TRBV5-1 and TRBJ2-7; 13 nucleotides line up with TRBD2. Germline values: CDR1 SGHRS, CDR2 YFSETQ. Trimming at V came to 0 bases and at J to 3 bases, leaving 9 bases not matched to a gene. This CDR3 contains 18 residues. In DNA form, the CDR3 reads TGCGCCAGCAGCTTGGGACTAGCGGGAGGTACCTCTGTCTACGAGCAGTACTTC. This codes for CASSLGLAGGTSVYEQYF.

CDR3 DNA sequence: TGTGCCAGCAGTCCCTCGGACAGGACGGGACCCCTCCACTTT. Translated: CASSPSDRTGPLHF. The genes are TRBV28 and TRBJ1-6; 7 bases agree with TRBD1. Germline-derived CDR1 and CDR2 are MDHEN and SYDVKM. CDR3 length: 14 residues. V trimming: 5 bases; J trimming: 12 bases; junction bases outside the gene matches: 10.

As for this clone: This CDR3 is also generated by other DNA sequences in the sample. The chain employs TRBV19 and TRBJ1-5; D uncertain. With 3 bases removed from V and 6 bases from J, the gap between germline ends came to 6 bases. Germline-derived CDR1 and CDR2 are LNHDA and SQIVND (reference sequence). This CDR3 is built from 12 residues. In DNA form, the CDR3 reads TGTGCCAGTAGTATCTTGGGTCAGCCCCAGCATTTT. This translates into CASSILGQPQHF.

The chain is built from TRBV5-1 and TRBJ2-3; TRBD2 matches 7 bases. Germline V gene data show CDR1 as SGHRS and CDR2 as YFSETQ. Losses at the gene ends were 4 bases for V and 1 base for J; bases not matched to a gene: 12. CDR3 length equals 17 residues. As DNA, the CDR3 is TGCGCCAGCAGCCCCGCAGCGGGAACGGCTGGCACAGATACGCAGTATTTT. Its translation: CASSPAAGTAGTDTQYF.

The gene calls are TRBV18 and TRBJ1-1; D remains unclear. Germline CDR1 is KGHSH and CDR2 is LQKENI. V was shortened by 1 base and J by 8 bases, with 11 bases between the two germline ends. CDR3 length: 13 amino acids. CDR3 in amino acids: CASSPRADGEAFF. The CDR3 coding sequence is TGTGCCAGCTCACCACGAGCGGATGGGGAAGCTTTCTTT.

The chain links TRBV4-1 to TRBJ2-7; the D gene could be TRBD1 or TRBD2 (5 bases each). Germline loops: CDR1 MGHRA, CDR2 YSYEKL. V gave up 4 bases and J gave up 0 bases, with 16 bases separating them. The CDR3 runs to 16 residues. The CDR3 coding sequence is TGCGCCAGCAGCCCCCGAGAGGGGAACTACTCCTACGAGCAGTACTTC. Its translation is CASSPREGNYSYEQYF.

The rearrangement joins TRBV19 to TRBJ2-1; 13 bases fit TRBD2. V lost 4 bases, J lost 7 bases, and 22 bases stayed unmatched. The length of the CDR3 is 21 residues. Germline assignment: CDR1 LNHDA and CDR2 SQIVND (reference sequence). DNA of the CDR3: TGTGCCAGTAGTACCTTACTCCAAACTAGCGGGAGGGCCATTCTCGAGAATGAGCAGTTCTTC. Translated: CASSTLLQTSGRAILENEQFF.

The chain couples TRBV15 to TRBJ2-5; 11 nucleotides agree with TRBD2. The V segment lost 2 bases and the J segment 3 bases; nucleotides outside the gene matches: 5. Per germline, CDR1 LNHNV and CDR2 YYDKDF (reference sequence). The CDR3 runs 16 residues. This CDR3 reads CATSRPPGLAEETQYF. The CDR3 DNA is TGTGCCACCAGCAGACCGCCGGGACTAGCGGAAGAGACCCAGTACTTC.

V is TRBV5-4 and J is TRBJ2-5, with 8 nucleotides matching TRBD1. V trimming: 4 bases; J trimming: 1 base; junction bases outside the gene matches: 6. In germline, CDR1 is SGHNT, CDR2 YYREEE (reference sequence). The CDR3 runs 15 residues. The CDR3 spells CASSHPDRGQETQYF. CDR3 bases: TGTGCCAGCAGCCACCCCGACAGGGGCCAAGAGACCCAGTACTTC.